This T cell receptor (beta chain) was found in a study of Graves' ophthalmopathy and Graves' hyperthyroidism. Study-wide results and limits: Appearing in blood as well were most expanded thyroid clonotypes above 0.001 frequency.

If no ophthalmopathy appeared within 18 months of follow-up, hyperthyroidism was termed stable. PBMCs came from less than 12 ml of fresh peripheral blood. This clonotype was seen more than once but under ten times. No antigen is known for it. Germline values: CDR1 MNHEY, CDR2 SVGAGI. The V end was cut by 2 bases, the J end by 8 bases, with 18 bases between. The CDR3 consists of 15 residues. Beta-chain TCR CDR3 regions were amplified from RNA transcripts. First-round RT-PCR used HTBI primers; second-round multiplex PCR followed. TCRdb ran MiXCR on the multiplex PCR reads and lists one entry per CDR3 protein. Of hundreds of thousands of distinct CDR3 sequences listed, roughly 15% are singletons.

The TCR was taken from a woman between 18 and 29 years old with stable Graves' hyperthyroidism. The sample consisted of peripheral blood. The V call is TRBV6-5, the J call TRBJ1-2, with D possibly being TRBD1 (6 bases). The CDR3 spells CASSYPRGGVIGYTF. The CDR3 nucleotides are TGTGCCAGCAGTTACCCCCGAGGGGGAGTTATAGGCTACACCTTC.